Presented here are 7 T cell receptor beta chains from one specimen sequenced in a study of cytomegalovirus exposure and HLA in healthy donors. A multiplex PCR was run with 60 Vbeta primers and 13 Jbeta primers. Some clones are missing from TCRdb's copy, which holds only in-frame ones; the method was immunoSEQ multiplex PCR. This sample yields under 200,000 clones, of which roughly 81% are seen a single time; roughly an eighth belongs to the top ten. The sample was PBMCs. The receptors stem from a woman between 45 and 60 years old in good health and CMV-seronegative.

This chain uses TRBV10-3 with TRBJ1-2; 7 nucleotides line up with TRBD1. Germline V gene data show CDR1 as ENHRY and CDR2 as SYGVKD. This CDR3 contains 13 residues. V lost 2 bases, J lost 4 bases, and 1 base stayed unmatched. CDR3 coding DNA: TGTGCCATCAGTGAGGGGACAGTCTATGGCTACACCTTC. Protein product: CAISEGTVYGYTF.

This chain joins TRBV7-2 and TRBJ2-3; 8 bases match TRBD2. J was trimmed by 1 base and V by 5 bases; bases with no gene match: 5. From germline, CDR1 is SGHTA and CDR2 FQGNSA. This CDR3 has 15 residues. Here the CDR3 reads CASSRRSGGTDTQYF. The CDR3 DNA is TGTGCCAGCAGCCGACGTAGCGGGGGCACAGATACGCAGTATTTT.

This clone has only one observation. V and J are TRBV4-3 and TRBJ2-1, with 10 bases matching TRBD2. The V gene's germline CDR1 is LGHNA and CDR2 YSLEER. The ends lost 1 base at V and 1 base at J; junction bases unmatched: 4. The CDR3 runs to 17 residues. The CDR3: CASSQGRTSGSYNEQFF. CDR3 coding DNA: TGCGCCAGCAGCCAAGGAAGGACTAGCGGTTCCTACAATGAGCAGTTCTTC.

The chain joins TRBV2 to TRBJ1-4, with D maybe TRBD1 (5 bases). Germline CDR1 reads SNHLY; CDR2 reads FYNNEI. V lost 6 bases, J lost 2 bases, and 10 bases lay in between. CDR3 length: 14 amino acids. Here the CDR3 reads CASRRGGTNEKLFF. The CDR3, as DNA: TGTGCCAGCAGGAGGGGAGGCACTAATGAAAAACTGTTTTTT.

V usage is TRBV7-2 and J usage is TRBJ1-1; a weak D match, TRBD1 (5 bases). CDR3 size: 16 residues. The germline V gene has CDR1 SGHTA and CDR2 FQGNSA. Trimming removed 5 bases from V and 1 base from J, with 17 bases in between. The CDR3 reads CASSPRSGRGNTEAFF. DNA for the CDR3: TGTGCCAGCAGCCCTAGATCGGGGCGGGGGAACACTGAAGCTTTCTTT. Based on the CDR3 plus reference TRBV7-2 and TRBJ1-1, the full variable domain is GAGVSQSPSNKVTEKGKDVELRCDPISGHTALYWYRQSLGQGLEFLIYFQGNSAPDKSGLPSDRFSAERTGGSVSTLTIQRTQQEDSAVYLCASSPRSGRGNTEAFFGQGTRLTVV.

V and J are TRBV7-9 and TRBJ1-1; 10 bases are shared with TRBD1. Germline V CDR1 and CDR2: SEHNR, FQNEAQ (reference sequence). This CDR3 has 16 residues. The CDR3: CSGKGDRGGVNTEAFF. As DNA, the CDR3 is TGTTCCGGCAAGGGGGACAGGGGAGGGGTGAACACTGAAGCTTTCTTT.

The rearrangement joins TRBV2 to TRBJ2-7; 8 bases map to TRBD2. The germline V gene encodes CDR1 SNHLY and CDR2 FYNNEI. The V and J ends lost 4 bases and 4 bases, in that order; junction bases with no gene match: 12. The CDR3 is 16 residues long. CDR3 DNA sequence: TGTGCCAGCAGTGTCGTTAGCGGGATGACCCATTACGAGCAGTACTTC. Protein: CASSVVSGMTHYEQYF.